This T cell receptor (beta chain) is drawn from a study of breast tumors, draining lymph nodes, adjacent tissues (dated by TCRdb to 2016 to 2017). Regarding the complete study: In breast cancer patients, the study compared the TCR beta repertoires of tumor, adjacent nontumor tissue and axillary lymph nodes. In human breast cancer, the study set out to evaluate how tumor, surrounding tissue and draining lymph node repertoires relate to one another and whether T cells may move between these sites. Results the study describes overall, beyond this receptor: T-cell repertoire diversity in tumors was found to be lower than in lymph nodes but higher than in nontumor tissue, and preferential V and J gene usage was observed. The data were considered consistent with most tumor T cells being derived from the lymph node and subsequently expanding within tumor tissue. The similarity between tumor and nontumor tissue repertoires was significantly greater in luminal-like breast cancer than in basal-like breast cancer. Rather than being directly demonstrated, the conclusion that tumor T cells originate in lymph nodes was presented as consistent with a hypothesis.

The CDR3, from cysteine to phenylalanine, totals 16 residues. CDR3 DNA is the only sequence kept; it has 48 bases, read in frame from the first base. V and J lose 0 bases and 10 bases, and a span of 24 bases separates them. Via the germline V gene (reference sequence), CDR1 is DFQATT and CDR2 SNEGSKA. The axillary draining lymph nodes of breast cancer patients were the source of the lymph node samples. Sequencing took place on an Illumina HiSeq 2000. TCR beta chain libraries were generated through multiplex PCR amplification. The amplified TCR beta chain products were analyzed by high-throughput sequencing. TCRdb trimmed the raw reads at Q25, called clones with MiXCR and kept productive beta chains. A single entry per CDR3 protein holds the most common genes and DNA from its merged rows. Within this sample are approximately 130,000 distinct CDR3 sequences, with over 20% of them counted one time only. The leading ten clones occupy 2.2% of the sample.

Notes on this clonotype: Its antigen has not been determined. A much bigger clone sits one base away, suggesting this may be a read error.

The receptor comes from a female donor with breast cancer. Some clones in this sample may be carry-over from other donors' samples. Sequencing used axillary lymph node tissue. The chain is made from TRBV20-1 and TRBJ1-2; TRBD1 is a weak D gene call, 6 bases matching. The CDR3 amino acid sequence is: CSARDPAGDGLDDYTF. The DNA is TGCAGTGCTAGAGATCCGGCAGGGGATGGTTTGGATGACTACACCTTC.